This record covers a single TCR beta chain. What it binds is unknown. This record comes from a study of cytomegalovirus exposure and HLA in healthy donors. Study-wide results and limits: Later analysis suggested most CMV-associated TCR beta chains were HLA-restricted.

The PCR made use of 60 Vbeta and 13 Jbeta primers. The protocol was immunoSEQ multiplex PCR, while the TCRdb copy is restricted to in-frame clones and leaves out a portion. Seen here are some 130,000 clones, 60% to 80% observed once, and the top ten hold over 2%. The V end was cut by 5 bases, the J end by 1 base, with 17 bases between. There are 16 residues in the CDR3. CDR1 is SGHVS and CDR2 is FNYEAQ in the germline V gene. The receptor comes from a young man in good health and CMV-seronegative. The gene calls are TRBV7-6 and TRBJ1-1; D might be TRBD1 (6 bases). Sequencing was performed on PBMCs. CDR3 residues: CASSPFPDRRNTEAFF. DNA for the CDR3: TGTGCCAGCAGCCCCTTTCCCGACAGGAGGAACACTGAAGCTTTCTTT.